The clone carrying this T cell receptor beta chain was counted ten times or more. TCRdb used MiXCR to reprocess the 5' RACE reads, holding one entry per CDR3 protein. The data contain roughly 250,000 distinct CDR3 sequences, around 7.8% of them singletons. The sample comes from a study of CD8 T cells in ankylosing spondylitis. V dropped 1 base and J dropped 6 bases, with 15 bases sitting between them. This CDR3 has 15 residues. Germline V lookup: CDR1 SGHTA, CDR2 FQGNSA. The chain employs TRBV7-2 and TRBJ1-2; D possibly corresponds to TRBD1 (5 bases). The sample taken for sequencing was blood, either unsorted or a sorted T cell fraction (not recorded which). This TCR derives from a male donor with ankylosing spondylitis or in good health (not recorded which). The CDR3: CASSLGEGFRDGYTF. The DNA of the CDR3 is TGTGCCAGCAGCTTAGGGGAAGGGTTCAGGGATGGCTACACCTTC.